This T cell receptor beta chain was recorded in a study of early T cells in non-severe SARS-CoV-2 infection. The wider study: With bulk RNA from unsorted whole blood as input, sequencing yielded unpaired chains. Study results and caveats: VDJdb matching skewed toward anti-spike CD8 responses, missing private and CD4 specificities.

Remarks on this clonotype: Its target is not known.

Unique molecular identifiers were added to individual cDNA molecules. Each CDR3 protein gets one entry after TCRdb re-called the 5' RACE reads with MiXCR. This table has under 85,000 distinct CDR3 sequences, approximately 12% appearing once. Germline lookup yields CDR1 MGHRA and CDR2 YSYEKL. This CDR3 spans 15 amino acids. The V gene lost 4 bases and the J gene lost 3 bases, with 15 bases spanning the gap. This receptor was obtained from an adult who was a healthcare worker with PCR-confirmed SARS-CoV-2 infection or an uninfected control (not recorded which). The donor label of this sample is uncertain. Here the sequenced sample was whole blood, taken at baseline. The rearrangement uses TRBV4-1 and TRBJ1-1; D possibly corresponds to TRBD1 (5 bases). The CDR3 bases are TGCGCCAGCAGCCGCGTCGGGGGGTCGGACACTGAAGCTTTCTTT. This translates into CASSRVGGSDTEAFF.